This T cell receptor (beta chain) was obtained from a study of cytomegalovirus exposure and HLA in healthy donors. As for this clone: One end of the junction is discordant with germline, which a read error may explain.

A multiplex PCR was run with 60 Vbeta primers and 13 Jbeta primers. The assay was immunoSEQ multiplex PCR, and TCRdb's table has in-frame clones only and misses some. In the table there are about 180,000 clones, roughly four fifths of which are singletons. Germline values: CDR1 SSHAT, CDR2 FNYEAQ (reference sequence). The CDR3 is made up of 15 amino acids. The sequence was obtained from a young woman in good health and CMV-seropositive. Sequenced input: PBMCs. The rearrangement links TRBV7-7 to TRBJ2-7, with 7 bases lining up with TRBD2. CDR3 DNA sequence: TGTGCTAGCAGCCCACTCGAGGGGAGGGGATGGGAGCAGTACTTC. Residues: CASSPLEGRGWEQYF.